The source of this T cell receptor beta chain is a study of cytomegalovirus exposure and HLA in healthy donors. Study-level results: Across HLA loci, a later analysis found differing TCR association rates, with DRB1 most and HLA-C fewest.

Points on this clone: Its antigen remains unknown.

The PCR used 60 Vbeta and 13 Jbeta primers. The table came from immunoSEQ multiplex PCR; TCRdb's copy has only in-frame clones and leaves some out. The sample holds about 160,000 clones; around three quarters are singletons and the top ten take around 1%. The sequenced sample was PBMCs. The sequence derives from a woman in her forties in good health and CMV-seronegative.

The CDR3 bases are TGTGCCAGCTCACCAAATCAGGGGTCGAACACTGAAGCTTTCTTT. This codes for CASSPNQGSNTEAFF. This chain connects TRBV18 to TRBJ1-1, with D tentatively TRBD1 (6 bases). CDR1 is KGHSH and CDR2 is LQKENI in the germline V gene. The CDR3 contains 15 residues. V was pared by 2 bases and J by 1 base, with 11 bases between.